This T cell receptor (beta chain) was sequenced during a study of blood T cell repertoires in COVID-19. Across the whole study: The study drew acute and convalescent COVID-19 samples from the United States, Italy and Spain. PBMCs, B-cell-depleted T cells, or T cells provided the cDNA or gDNA that made up the material.

Germline values: CDR1 KGHSH, CDR2 LQKENI. This CDR3 is built from 16 residues. The J segment lost 8 bases and the V segment lost 4 bases, leaving 9 bases of the junction unmatched. Original handling: Estimated nucleated cell counts came from reference gene primer amplification. Clones were sequenced by immunoSEQ multiplex PCR, and TCRdb holds only the in-frame ones, with some missing. D and trimming were read from the DNA, whereas the V and J calls and clone size are those reported in that table. This repertoire shows fewer than 250,000 clones, 86% found once; its top ten account for 1.5% to 2%. This receptor was identified in an older woman who had recovered from COVID-19. The chain employs TRBV18 and TRBJ1-6; 9 bases are shared with TRBD1. The sequenced sample was peripheral blood. The CDR3 coding sequence is TGTGCCAGCTCACTAGGGACAGGGCCTTCTGATTCACCCCTCCACTTT. Translating it yields CASSLGTGPSDSPLHF.